The clone carrying this T cell receptor (beta chain) has just one count. Its antigen is unknown. This specimen belongs to a study of OX40 agonist ivuxolimab in advanced cancers. About the study: Allowance was made for prior anti-PD-1, anti-PD-L1 or anti-CTLA-4 therapy, and 35% to 40% had some.

Broader study findings: The average count of expanded clones was higher among CD8+ T cells than among CD4+.

Data came from immunoSEQ multiplex PCR; TCRdb stores just in-frame clones and leaves some out. Of more than 50,000 clones listed, around 85% are singletons. V gave up 3 bases and J gave up 7 bases, with 16 bases separating them. The CDR3 has 15 amino acids. Per germline, CDR1 SNHLY and CDR2 FYNNEI. The chain joins TRBV2 to TRBJ1-5; tentatively, D is TRBD1 (5 bases). This TCR was sampled from an adult with an advanced solid tumor such as melanoma, head and neck, liver or kidney cancer. The sequencing here drew on CD4+ or CD8+ T cells sorted from blood, taken in a trial of the OX40 agonist ivuxolimab. CDR3 sequence reads: CASSEVPGGKQPQHF. The DNA for the CDR3 is TGTGCCAGCAGTGAGGTTCCCGGGGGTAAGCAGCCCCAGCATTTT.